The T cell receptor (beta chain) described here comes from a study of vaccination effects on CD4 cells after COVID-19. In the study overall: It was with 10 IU/ml IL-2 and 9.5 to 10 ug/ml peptides that a few million PBMC per well were cultured. General study findings and limits: Clones of infection and vaccine origin contracted markedly late after vaccination. In the study, convalescent patients were few, and early post-infection timepoints were absent.

Subsequent to a culture period of about nine days, CD4+ T cells were isolated. The study found no prior SARS-CoV-2 infection in the vaccine recipients, who tested negative for nucleocapsid antibodies. Notes on this clone: The target antigen is unknown.

Libraries were prepared by immunoSEQ multiplex PCR; TCRdb keeps only in-frame clonotypes and omits some of them. The sample consists of about 48,000 clones, approximately 61% of them appearing once. This material consisted of CD4+ T cells from PBMCs cultured without peptide, taken before COVID-19 vaccination. The receptor was isolated from a human donor who received a COVID-19 vaccine.

CDR3 loop: CSVEGGGIEDYGYTF. The CDR3 DNA sequence: TGCAGCGTTGAAGGTGGGGGAATTGAAGACTATGGCTACACCTTC. The gene calls are TRBV29-1 and TRBJ1-2; D is perhaps TRBD1 (5 bases). The CDR3 contains 15 residues. V dropped 1 base and J dropped 3 bases, with 15 bases sitting between them. Germline-derived CDR1 and CDR2 are SQVTM and ANQGSEA.